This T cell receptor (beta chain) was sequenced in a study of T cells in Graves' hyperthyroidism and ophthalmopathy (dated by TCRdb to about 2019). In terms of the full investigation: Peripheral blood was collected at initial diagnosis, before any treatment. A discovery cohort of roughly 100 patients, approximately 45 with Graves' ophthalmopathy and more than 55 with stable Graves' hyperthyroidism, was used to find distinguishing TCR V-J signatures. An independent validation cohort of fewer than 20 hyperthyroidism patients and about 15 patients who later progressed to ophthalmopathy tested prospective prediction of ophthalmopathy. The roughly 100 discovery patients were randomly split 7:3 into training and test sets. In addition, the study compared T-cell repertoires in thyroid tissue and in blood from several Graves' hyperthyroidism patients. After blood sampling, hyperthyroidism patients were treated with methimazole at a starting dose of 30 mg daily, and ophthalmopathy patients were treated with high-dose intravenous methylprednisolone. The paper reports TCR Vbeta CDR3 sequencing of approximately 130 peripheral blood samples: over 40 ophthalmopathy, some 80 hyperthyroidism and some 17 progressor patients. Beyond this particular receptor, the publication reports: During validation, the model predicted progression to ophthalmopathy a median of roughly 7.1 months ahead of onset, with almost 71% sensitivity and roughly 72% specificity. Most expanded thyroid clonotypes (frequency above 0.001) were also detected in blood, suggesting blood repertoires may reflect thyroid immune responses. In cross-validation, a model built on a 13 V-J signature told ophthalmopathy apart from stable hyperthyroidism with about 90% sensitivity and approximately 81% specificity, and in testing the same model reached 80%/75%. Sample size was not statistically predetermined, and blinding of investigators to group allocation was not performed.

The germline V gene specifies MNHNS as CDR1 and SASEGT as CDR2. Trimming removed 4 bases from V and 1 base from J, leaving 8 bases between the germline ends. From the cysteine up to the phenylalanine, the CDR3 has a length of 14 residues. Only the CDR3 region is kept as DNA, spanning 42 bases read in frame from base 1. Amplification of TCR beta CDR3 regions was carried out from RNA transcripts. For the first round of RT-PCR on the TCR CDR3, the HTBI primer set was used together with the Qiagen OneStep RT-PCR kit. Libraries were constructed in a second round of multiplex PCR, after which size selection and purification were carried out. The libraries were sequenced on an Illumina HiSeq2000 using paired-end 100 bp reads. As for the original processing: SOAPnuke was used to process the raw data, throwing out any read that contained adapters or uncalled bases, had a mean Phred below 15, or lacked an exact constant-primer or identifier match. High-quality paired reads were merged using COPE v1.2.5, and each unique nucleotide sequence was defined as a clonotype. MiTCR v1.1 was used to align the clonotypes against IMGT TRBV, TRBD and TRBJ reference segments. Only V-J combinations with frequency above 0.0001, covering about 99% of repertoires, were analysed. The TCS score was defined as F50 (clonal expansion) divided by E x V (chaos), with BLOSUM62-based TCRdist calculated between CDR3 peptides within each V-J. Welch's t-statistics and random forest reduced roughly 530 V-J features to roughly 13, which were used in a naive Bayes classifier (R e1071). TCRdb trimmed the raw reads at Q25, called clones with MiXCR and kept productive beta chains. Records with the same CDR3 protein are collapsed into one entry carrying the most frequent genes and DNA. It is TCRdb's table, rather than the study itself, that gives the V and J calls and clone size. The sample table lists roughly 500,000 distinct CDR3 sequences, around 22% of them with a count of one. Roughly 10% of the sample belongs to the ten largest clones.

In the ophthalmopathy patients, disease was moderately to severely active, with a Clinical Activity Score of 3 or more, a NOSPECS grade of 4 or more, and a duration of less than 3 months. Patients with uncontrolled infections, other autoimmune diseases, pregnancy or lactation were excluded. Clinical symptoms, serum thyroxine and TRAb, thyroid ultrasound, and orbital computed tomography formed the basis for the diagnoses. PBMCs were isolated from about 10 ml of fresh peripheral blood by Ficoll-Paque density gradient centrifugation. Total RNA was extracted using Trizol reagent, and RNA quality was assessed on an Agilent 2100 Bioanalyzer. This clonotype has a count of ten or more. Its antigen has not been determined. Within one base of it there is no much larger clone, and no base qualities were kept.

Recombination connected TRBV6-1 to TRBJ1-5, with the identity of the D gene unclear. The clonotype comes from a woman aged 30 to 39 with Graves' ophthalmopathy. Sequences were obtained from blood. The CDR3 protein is CASSGPGSNQPQHF. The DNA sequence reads TGTGCCAGCAGTGGGCCGGGGAGCAATCAGCCCCAGCATTTT.